Below, 19 T cell receptor beta chains from the same sample are listed, as sequenced in a study of blood T cell repertoires in COVID-19. The method was immunoSEQ multiplex PCR; TCRdb's version includes in-frame clones alone and lacks a portion of them. The sample includes some 100,000 clones, around 90% of them seen just once. The sample comprised peripheral blood. The receptors derive from a woman in her sixties or seventies with acute or convalescent COVID-19.

The rearrangement links TRBV7-8 to TRBJ1-6; 11 positions match TRBD1. V was clipped by 3 bases and J by 0 bases; unmatched bases: 7. Germline V gene lookup returns CDR1 SGHVS and CDR2 FQNEAQ. The CDR3 runs 19 residues. CDR3: CASSFTDRGPTSYNSPLHF. The CDR3, as DNA: TGTGCCAGCAGCTTTACGGACAGGGGGCCAACCTCCTATAATTCACCCCTCCACTTT.

Only a few counts were recorded for this clone. The chain has TRBV18 and TRBJ1-6, with unresolved D. CDR3 length: 14 amino acids. The germline CDR1 and CDR2 sequences are KGHSH and LQKENI. Between the trimmed V and J ends, which lost 3 bases and 6 bases, there was a span of 9 bases. This chain's CDR3 is CASSPFGSNSPLHF. CDR3 DNA: TGTGCCAGCTCACCCTTTGGGAGTAATTCACCCCTCCACTTT.

The rearrangement joins TRBV6-6 to TRBJ1-5; 10 bases match TRBD1. The CDR3 is 15 residues long. CDR1 and CDR2 (germline): MNHNY, SVGAGI (reference sequence). Unmatched junction bases numbered 7, after V lost 4 bases and J lost 7 bases. In DNA form, the CDR3 reads TGTGCCAGCAGTTGGGGACAGGGGACCAGGCAGCCCCAGCATTTT. This sequence encodes CASSWGQGTRQPQHF.

The chain links TRBV28 to TRBJ1-2; no reliable D call. From germline, CDR1 is MDHEN and CDR2 SYDVKM. V was cut by 6 bases and J by 0 bases, with 5 bases left in between. This CDR3 contains 12 residues. The CDR3 nucleotides read TGTGCCAGCAGGCAGGCTAACTATGGCTACACCTTC. As protein: CASRQANYGYTF.

The rearrangement links TRBV7-2 to TRBJ2-3; no reliable D call. From germline, CDR1 is SGHTA and CDR2 FQGNSA. The CDR3 spans 13 residues. V was cut by 4 bases and J by 6 bases, with 11 bases left in between. CDR3 sequence: CASSSHLVDTQYF. CDR3 coding DNA: TGTGCCAGCAGCTCGCACTTGGTGGATACGCAGTATTTT.

The genes are TRBV6-5 and TRBJ1-1; D is uncertain. The germline V gene encodes CDR1 MNHEY and CDR2 SVGAGI. This CDR3 spans 15 amino acids. Trimming left V 2 bases short and J 0 bases short, with 10 bases between. CDR3 amino acids: CASSYNPGVNTEAFF. For the CDR3, the DNA is TGTGCCAGCAGTTACAACCCGGGTGTGAACACTGAAGCTTTCTTT.

The chain has TRBV28 and TRBJ2-1; 13 nucleotides match TRBD2. CDR1 and CDR2 from the germline V gene are MDHEN and SYDVKM. The CDR3 covers 15 residues. V was pared by 11 bases and J by 6 bases, with 10 bases of the junction left unmatched. CDR3 region: CACCSGTSGTNEQFF. DNA of the CDR3: TGTGCCTGCTGCTCCGGGACTAGCGGGACCAATGAGCAGTTCTTC.

V is TRBV11-3 and J is TRBJ2-7; D may be TRBD2 (6 bases). Deletions cut 3 bases from V and 5 bases from J, with 11 bases between. This CDR3 spans 13 amino acids. Germline values: CDR1 SGHNT, CDR2 YENEEA. CDR3 nucleotide sequence: TGTGCCAGCAGCTTCGCGGGACGCGACGAGCAGTACGTC. Protein sequence: CASSFAGRDEQYV.

The rearrangement uses TRBV6-5 and TRBJ1-2, with TRBD1 matching over 7 bases. This CDR3 spans 15 amino acids. The V segment lost 11 bases and the J segment 2 bases; nucleotides outside the gene matches: 14. CDR1 and CDR2 from the germline V gene are MNHEY and SVGAGI. The CDR3 region is CAAGGRRGHNYGYTF. The CDR3 region has the DNA TGTGCCGCCGGGGGTCGAAGGGGGCACAACTATGGCTACACCTTC.

The V and J genes are TRBV11-2 and TRBJ2-7, with D possibly matching TRBD1 (6 bases). The CDR3 consists of 13 residues. Trimming removed 2 bases from V and 5 bases from J, with 10 bases in between. Germline lookup yields CDR1 SGHAT and CDR2 FQNNGV. The CDR3, as DNA: TGTGCCAGCAGCTTACGCAACAGGGACGAGCAGTACTTC. This codes for CASSLRNRDEQYF. Drawing the rest from reference TRBV11-2 and TRBJ2-7, the complete variable domain is EAGVAQSPRYKIIEKRQSVAFWCNPISGHATLYWYQQILGQGPKLLIQFQNNGVVDDSQLPKDRFSAERLKGVDSTLKIQPAKLEDSAVYLCASSLRNRDEQYFGPGTRLTVT.

This clone appeared a few times. The V and J genes are TRBV30 and TRBJ1-4; D is unresolved. Deletions cut 0 bases from V and 8 bases from J, with 7 bases between. CDR1 and CDR2 (germline): GTSNPN, SVGIG (reference sequence). The CDR3 sequence is 12 residues long. CDR3 sequence reads: CAWSVEREKLFF. CDR3 DNA sequence: TGTGCCTGGAGTGTTGAGCGGGAAAAACTGTTTTTT.

The chain joins TRBV11-3 to TRBJ2-2; the D is unclear. Looked up from germline, CDR1 is SGHNT and CDR2 is YENEEA. This CDR3 contains 13 residues. Trimming stripped 0 bases from V and 6 bases from J, with 5 bases between. This CDR3 reads CASSLDIAGELFF. CDR3 bases: TGTGCCAGCAGCTTAGATATAGCCGGGGAGCTGTTTTTT.

The chain joins TRBV5-4 to TRBJ1-1; D gene ambiguous. The CDR3 extends over 11 amino acids. V was pared by 3 bases and J by 5 bases, with 5 bases between. Germline-derived CDR1 and CDR2 are SGHNT and YYREEE (reference sequence). CDR3 sequence reads: CASSSVTEAFF. DNA for the CDR3: TGTGCCAGCAGCTCCGTAACTGAAGCTTTCTTT.

This chain uses TRBV6-1 with TRBJ2-3, with D tentatively TRBD2 (6 bases). Per the germline V gene, CDR1 is MNHNS and CDR2 is SASEGT. V was cut by 4 bases and J by 4 bases, with 18 bases left in between. The CDR3 covers 16 residues. The CDR3 reads CASSAGLAYGSDTQYF. CDR3 nucleotides: TGTGCCAGCAGTGCGGGGCTAGCGTATGGATCAGATACGCAGTATTTT.

The chain uses TRBV11-2 and TRBJ1-6; the D is unclear. V was trimmed by 0 bases and J by 9 bases, leaving 15 bases between them. Germline loops: CDR1 SGHAT, CDR2 FQNNGV. This CDR3 has 16 amino acids. The CDR3 nucleotides are TGTGCCAGCAGCTTAGATGCCCCCGGCGGTCGTTCACCCCTCCACTTT. Amino acid sequence: CASSLDAPGGRSPLHF.

This clone was observed a single time. The gene calls are TRBV6-6 and TRBJ2-3; a weak D match, TRBD2 (6 bases). Trimming took off 3 bases at V and 0 bases at J, with 7 bases between the two ends. Germline CDR1 and CDR2: MNHNY and SVGAGI (reference sequence). This CDR3 has 14 residues. As DNA, the CDR3 is TGTGCCAGCAGTTATGCGGGGAGCACAGATACGCAGTATTTT. Encoded protein: CASSYAGSTDTQYF.

This chain connects TRBV28 to TRBJ1-5; 9 bases align to TRBD1. The germline V gene has CDR1 MDHEN and CDR2 SYDVKM. CDR3 length: 15 residues. With V trimmed by 5 bases and J by 6 bases, 8 bases remained unmatched. CDR3 in amino acids: CASSTRDREGQPQHF. As DNA, the CDR3 is TGTGCCAGCAGTACTCGGGACAGGGAGGGTCAGCCCCAGCATTTT.

This chain connects TRBV9 to TRBJ1-4, with TRBD1 matching 7 bases. CDR1 and CDR2 from the germline V gene are SGDLS and YYNGEE. The CDR3 spans 16 residues. J gave up 0 bases and V 2 bases, and 4 bases lay outside the gene matches. The CDR3 is CASSVGQLSTNEKLFF. In DNA form, the CDR3 reads TGTGCCAGCAGCGTGGGACAGTTGTCAACTAATGAAAAACTGTTTTTT.

The CDR3 sequence is CASSYSATGGGSGYTF. CDR3 nucleotide sequence: TGTGCCAGCAGTTACTCCGCCACCGGCGGAGGGAGTGGCTACACCTTC. This chain links TRBV6-5 with TRBJ1-2; D is unclear. The CDR3 is 16 residues long. Per the germline V gene, CDR1 is MNHEY and CDR2 is SVGAGI. V lost 0 bases, J lost 7 bases, and 18 bases lay in between.